The 31 T cell receptor beta chains given below trace back to one sample, sequenced in a study of Tregs in tolerant kidney transplant recipients. Profiling relied on immunoSEQ multiplex PCR, and the TCRdb table lists in-frame clones only, not all of them. The ten most abundant clones cover 3.5% to 5% of a sample with 25,000 or so clones. Recipients received nonmyeloablative bone marrow transplants from related graft donors, with transient mixed chimerism. This material consisted of CD4+ T cells from blood (PBMCs), taken 6 months after the transplant. These receptors came from a human patient who received a combined kidney and bone marrow transplant. These T cells may partly come from the graft donor.

About this clone: The read terminates 3 residues ahead of where the CDR3 ends, so the germline J gene completes it. The chain joins TRBV2 to TRBJ2-6, with D possibly called TRBD1 or TRBD2 (5 bases each). This CDR3 is built from 15 residues. Germline V gene sequence: CDR1 SNHLY, CDR2 FYNNEI. V was clipped by 4 bases and J by 2 bases, with 9 bases between them. This CDR3 reads CASSARGTGANVLTF. CDR3 DNA, as far as it was read: TGTGCCAGCAGTGCGAGGGGTACTGGGGCCAACGTC.

Remarks on this clone: With the read ending 3 residues before the CDR3 end, the germline J gene is used to fill in that end. V is TRBV5-4 and J is TRBJ2-7, with 7 bases matching TRBD1. This CDR3 region has 12 residues. The ends lost 4 bases at V and 3 bases at J; junction bases unmatched: 1. Germline V gene sequence: CDR1 SGHNT, CDR2 YYREEE (reference sequence). The CDR3 sequence: CASSRDSYEQYF. The covered CDR3 bases are TGTGCCAGCAGCCGGGACAGCTACGAG.

On this clone: The CDR3 end is not reached by the read, which stops 3 residues before it; the germline J gene fills it in. The chain employs TRBV18 and TRBJ2-7; D is possibly TRBD1 (6 bases). Trimming removed 4 bases at V and 4 bases at J, with 17 bases between. Germline CDR1 reads KGHSH; CDR2 reads LQKENI. The CDR3 has 15 amino acids. Partial CDR3 DNA: TGTGCCAGCTCACGGACATGGACAGTACGGTACGAG. This translates into CASSRTWTVRYE. The full CDR3 protein is CASSRTWTVRYEQYF.

Concerning this clone itself: The read ends 3 residues shy of where the CDR3 ends; the end is completed using the germline J gene. The chain recombines TRBV19 with TRBJ1-1, with D perhaps matching TRBD1 (6 bases). Germline lookup yields CDR1 LNHDA and CDR2 SQIVND (reference sequence). The CDR3 covers 14 residues. V shed 10 bases and J shed 3 bases, with 18 bases lying between them. CDR3 bases read: TGTGCCATCTCGAAACAGGGCCCCTACACTGAA. The encoded protein is CAISKQGPYTE. The full CDR3 protein is CAISKQGPYTEAFF.

The DNA read from the CDR3 is TGTGCCAGCAGCTTAGACCTGAAGGCCGGGGAG. Protein: CASSLDLKAGE. Given in full, the CDR3 is CASSLDLKAGELFF. The V gene is TRBV7-8, the J gene TRBJ2-2; no reliable D call. The read comes to an end 3 residues before the CDR3 does, leaving the germline J gene to fill in the end. The V end was cut by 1 base, the J end by 6 bases, with 9 bases between. Looked up from germline, CDR1 is SGHVS and CDR2 is FQNEAQ. This CDR3 region has 14 residues.

Concerning this clone itself: The read stops 3 residues short of the end of the CDR3; the missing end is completed from the germline J gene. The V gene is TRBV29-1, the J gene TRBJ1-2; a possible D gene is TRBD1 (6 bases). Germline assignment: CDR1 SQVTM and CDR2 ANQGSEA. The CDR3 has 11 amino acids. CDR3 loop: CSVEGQGSYTF. The DNA read from the CDR3 is TGCAGCGTTGAGGGGCAGGGGAGC.

Of note for this clone: The sequenced fragment ends 3 residues before the CDR3 boundary, so the rest is inferred from the germline J gene. The chain carries TRBV6-2 or TRBV6-3 and TRBJ2-3; no clear D. Per the germline V gene, CDR1 is MNHEY and CDR2 is SVGEGT. The V gene lost 2 bases and the J gene lost 1 base, with 4 bases spanning the gap. This CDR3 has 13 amino acids. The DNA read from the CDR3 is TGTGCCAGCAGTTACGGCCGCACAGATACG. Translation: CASSYGRTDT. The CDR3 in full is CASSYGRTDTQYF.

As for this clone: The read comes to an end 3 residues before the CDR3 does, leaving the germline J gene to fill in the end. This rearrangement joins TRBV5-5 to TRBJ1-2; D is perhaps TRBD1 (6 bases). The CDR3 is made up of 14 amino acids. The germline CDR1 and CDR2 sequences are SGHKS and YYEKEE (reference sequence). Trimming left V 0 bases short and J 4 bases short, with 10 bases between. The CDR3 is CASSLEGHFYGYTF. CDR3 DNA (partial): TGTGCCAGCAGCTTGGAGGGACACTTCTATGGC.

As to this clone: Read sequence stops 3 residues before the CDR3 end, and the germline J gene provides the missing end. This sequence joins TRBV5-5 and TRBJ2-2; 11 bases line up with TRBD1. Germline CDR1 and CDR2: SGHKS and YYEKEE (reference sequence). Trimming removed 4 bases from V and 4 bases from J; junction bases left unmatched: 3. The CDR3 is 15 residues long. Here the CDR3 reads CASSGDRGFTGELFF. The sequenced CDR3 bases are TGTGCCAGCAGCGGGGACAGGGGGTTCACCGGGGAG.

To note about this clone: The DNA ends 3 residues before the CDR3 does, and the rest of the CDR3 is filled in from the germline J gene. The chain has TRBV18 and TRBJ1-1; D gene uncertain. The V gene's germline CDR1 is KGHSH and CDR2 LQKENI. V lost 4 bases to trimming and J lost 3 bases, with 18 bases between them. The CDR3 is 16 amino acids. CDR3 loop: CASSQRRVGGDTEAFF. The CDR3 bases that were read are TGTGCCAGCTCACAACGAAGGGTAGGCGGGGACACTGAA.

On this clone: Read sequence stops 3 residues before the CDR3 end, and the germline J gene provides the missing end. The V gene is TRBV19, the J gene TRBJ2-3; TRBD2 matches at 10 bases. This CDR3 contains 19 residues. V lost 3 bases, J lost 5 bases, and 17 bases stayed unmatched. From germline, CDR1 is LNHDA and CDR2 SQIVND (reference sequence). CDR3 loop: CASSIRLPQAGGPGDTQYF. CDR3 DNA (partial): TGTGCCAGTAGTATCAGGCTCCCTCAAGCGGGAGGGCCAGGAGATACG.

Incomplete CDR3 DNA: TGCGCCAGCAGCGAACTCCCCCGACGAGCGGGGATCACAGATACG. This translates into CASSELPRRAGITDT. The CDR3, in full, reads CASSELPRRAGITDTQYF. The chain combines TRBV5-1 with TRBJ2-3; 7 nucleotides match TRBD2. The sequence runs out 3 residues before the end of the CDR3; the remainder is reconstructed from the germline J gene. Germline V gene sequence: CDR1 SGHRS, CDR2 YFSETQ. The CDR3 sequence is 18 residues long. J gave up 2 bases and V 4 bases, and 16 bases lay outside the gene matches.

Remarks on this clone: The read ends 3 residues early relative to the CDR3; the germline J gene fills the gap. The rearrangement joins TRBV30 to TRBJ2-1; TRBD2 matches 8 bases. With 4 bases clipped from V and 4 bases from J, the junction kept 9 bases outside the gene matches. The CDR3 has 15 amino acids. Germline lookup yields CDR1 GTSNPN and CDR2 SVGIG (reference sequence). The sequenced CDR3 bases are TGTGCCTGGAAACGAGCGGGAGAGATGTACAATGAG. Its protein is CAWKRAGEMYNE. The CDR3, in full, reads CAWKRAGEMYNEQFF. Supplemented by reference TRBV30 and TRBJ2-1, the full variable domain reads SQTIHQWPATLVQPVGSPLSLECTVEGTSNPNLYWYRQAAGRGLQLLFYSVGIGQISSEVPQNLSASRPQDRQFILSSKKLLLSDSGFYLCAWKRAGEMYNEQFFGPGTRLTVL.

Turning to this clone: Sequencing ends 3 residues short of the CDR3 end; the germline J gene provides the rest. The chain couples TRBV6-1 to TRBJ1-2; 8 bases align to TRBD1. Germline CDR1 and CDR2: MNHNS and SASEGT. The CDR3 covers 15 residues. V gave up 2 bases and J gave up 1 base; unmatched junction bases: 3. The sequenced part of the CDR3 DNA is TGTGCCAGCAGTGAAAGGACAGGGAGTAACTATGGC. It encodes CASSERTGSNYG. The complete CDR3 protein is CASSERTGSNYGYTF.

A word on this clone: The missing CDR3 end, 3 residues past where the read stops, is filled in from the germline J gene. The chain carries TRBV2 and TRBJ2-5; 11 nucleotides align to TRBD1. The CDR3 loop spans 14 amino acids. Germline CDR1 and CDR2: SNHLY and FYNNEI. The ends lost 7 bases at V and 5 bases at J; junction bases unmatched: 6. CDR3 region: CASMRDRGKETQYF. The DNA read from the CDR3 is TGTGCCAGCATGAGGGACAGGGGGAAGGAGACC. The variable domain in full, completed from reference TRBV2 and TRBJ2-5, reads EPEVTQTPSHQVTQMGQEVILRCVPISNHLYFYWYRQILGQKVEFLVSFYNNEISEKSEIFDDQFSVERPDGSNFTLKIRSTKLEDSAMYFCASMRDRGKETQYFGPGTRLLVL.

Worth noting for this clone: The read gets to within 3 residues of the CDR3 end, and the germline J gene fills in the rest. The gene calls are TRBV18 and TRBJ2-2; TRBD1 agrees at 12 bases. J gave up 6 bases and V 5 bases, and 7 bases lay outside the gene matches. CDR3 length: 16 amino acids. Germline CDR1 reads KGHSH; CDR2 reads LQKENI. The CDR3 protein is CASSDPGQGASGELFF. The sequenced CDR3 bases are TGTGCCAGCTCAGATCCGGGACAGGGGGCCTCCGGGGAG. Full variable domain (outside the CDR3, taken from reference TRBV18 and TRBJ2-2): NAGVMQNPRHLVRRRGQEARLRCSPMKGHSHVYWYRQLPEEGLKFMVYLQKENIIDESGMPKERFSAEFPKEGPSILRIQQVVRGDSAAYFCASSDPGQGASGELFFGEGSRLTVL.

About this clone: The read ends 3 residues before the CDR3 terminus; that terminus is restored from the germline J gene. V usage is TRBV20-1 and J usage is TRBJ2-1; possible D gene TRBD2, 6 bases. This CDR3 has 14 residues. Looked up from germline, CDR1 is DFQATT and CDR2 is SNEGSKA (reference sequence). V was shortened by 3 bases and J by 9 bases, with 18 bases between the two germline ends. The chain's CDR3 is CSARGGQGSGEQFF. The sequenced part of the CDR3 DNA is TGCAGTGCTAGGGGGGGTCAGGGCAGCGGTGAG.

This clone counts as medium-sized by frequency. The read comes to an end 3 residues before the CDR3 does, leaving the germline J gene to fill in the end. The genes are TRBV19 and TRBJ2-3, with D tentatively TRBD1 (6 bases). The CDR3 spans 15 residues. In germline, CDR1 is LNHDA, CDR2 SQIVND (reference sequence). Trimming stripped 4 bases from V and 2 bases from J, with 13 bases between. The part of the CDR3 DNA that was read is TGTGCCAGTAGTAGAACAGGGTGGCTCACAGATACG. Translated, it gives CASSRTGWLTDT. The complete CDR3 reads CASSRTGWLTDTQYF.

A remark on this clone: The CDR3 is cut off 3 residues early in the read; its end comes from the germline J gene. The genes are TRBV10-1 and TRBJ2-1, with TRBD2 matching 12 bases. CDR1 is WNHNN and CDR2 is SYGVQD in the germline V gene (reference sequence). The CDR3 has 19 residues. V was clipped by 2 bases and J by 5 bases; unmatched bases: 13. Incomplete CDR3 DNA: TGCGCCAGCAGTGAGAGGGCTAGCGGGAGGGCGTTTTTTGACAATGAG. Translating gives CASSERASGRAFFDNE. The whole CDR3 sequence is CASSERASGRAFFDNEQFF.

About this clone itself: The DNA ends 3 residues before the CDR3 does, and the rest of the CDR3 is filled in from the germline J gene. The chain has TRBV20-1 and TRBJ2-3; the D is unclear. Trimming removed 6 bases at V and 0 bases at J, with 7 bases between. CDR1 and CDR2 from the germline V gene are DFQATT and SNEGSKA (reference sequence). The CDR3 runs 12 residues. CDR3 DNA, as far as it was read: TGCAGTGCGACATCTAGCACAGATACG. It yields the protein CSATSSTDT. The entire CDR3 sequence reads CSATSSTDTQYF.

About this clone itself: The sequence runs out 3 residues before the end of the CDR3; the remainder is reconstructed from the germline J gene. The chain joins TRBV7-9 to TRBJ1-2; TRBD1 agrees at 7 bases. Losses at the gene ends were 5 bases for V and 0 bases for J; bases not matched to a gene: 3. This CDR3 contains 14 residues. CDR1 is SEHNR and CDR2 is FQNEAQ in the germline V gene (reference sequence). CDR3 bases read: TGTGCCAGCAGCAAGGGGACAGCTAACTATGGC. It encodes CASSKGTANYG. The whole CDR3 is CASSKGTANYGYTF. The variable domain in full, with the rest retrieved from reference TRBV7-9 and TRBJ1-2, is DTGVSQNPRHKITKRGQNVTFRCDPISEHNRLYWYRQTLGQGPEFLTYFQNEAQLEKSRLLSDRFSAERPKGSFSTLEIQRTEQGDSAMYLCASSKGTANYGYTFGSGTRLTVV.

Turning to this clone: The read ends 3 residues early relative to the CDR3; the germline J gene fills the gap. This rearrangement joins TRBV19 to TRBJ1-1, with 12 positions matching TRBD1. The germline V gene has CDR1 LNHDA and CDR2 SQIVND (reference sequence). CDR3 size: 16 residues. V trimming: 7 bases; J trimming: 2 bases; junction bases outside the gene matches: 8. The CDR3 protein is CASTTGQGASNTEAFF. The sequenced part of the CDR3 DNA is TGTGCCAGTACCACGGGACAGGGGGCCTCTAACACTGAA.

This chain's CDR3 is CASSLLQETQYF. The CDR3 bases that were read are TGTGCCAGCAGCTTGTTACAAGAGACC. The chain employs TRBV7-2 and TRBJ2-5; D is undetermined. Sequencing ends 3 residues short of the CDR3 end; the germline J gene provides the rest. CDR3 size: 12 residues. V lost 3 bases and J 2 bases, leaving 4 bases between the germline ends. CDR1 and CDR2 from the germline V gene are SGHTA and FQGNSA.

Comments on this clone: From the germline J gene comes the end of the CDR3, since the read stops 3 residues before it. The chain is built from TRBV10-3 and TRBJ1-1, with TRBD1 as a possible D gene (6 bases). Germline lookup yields CDR1 ENHRY and CDR2 SYGVKD. V lost 6 bases and J 1 base, leaving 9 bases between the germline ends. CDR3 length: 13 amino acids. The CDR3 bases that were read are TGTGCCATCAGGGGGGCCCAGAACACTGAA. Translated: CAIRGAQNTE. The CDR3 reads in full as CAIRGAQNTEAFF.

As for this clone: The read stops 3 residues short of the end of the CDR3; the missing end is completed from the germline J gene. The V and J genes are TRBV5-1 and TRBJ1-1, with TRBD1 matching 7 bases. V lost 1 base and J lost 4; bases outside the gene matches: 4. The CDR3 is made up of 14 amino acids. In germline, CDR1 is SGHRS, CDR2 YFSETQ. CDR3 DNA, as far as it was read: TGCGCCAGCAGCTTGAACAGGGGCGCCACTGAA. This codes for CASSLNRGATE. The entire CDR3 is CASSLNRGATEAFF.

Comments on this clone: The sequence runs out 3 residues before the end of the CDR3; the remainder is reconstructed from the germline J gene. The V call is TRBV4-1, the J call TRBJ2-5, with unresolved D. The CDR3 spans 13 residues. The germline V gene encodes CDR1 MGHRA and CDR2 YSYEKL. Trimming took off 2 bases at V and 5 bases at J, with 9 bases between the two ends. The CDR3 is CASSQFPRETQYF. The covered CDR3 bases are TGCGCCAGCAGCCAATTCCCGAGGGAGACC.

Worth noting for this clone: The read terminates 3 residues before the CDR3 end, so the remaining end is supplied by the germline J gene. The chain couples TRBV20-1 to TRBJ1-1; TRBD1 matches at 9 bases. The junction had 0 bases not matched to a gene; V was cut back by 3 bases and J by 1 base. The CDR3 totals 13 residues. Germline V gene sequence: CDR1 DFQATT, CDR2 SNEGSKA (reference sequence). CDR3 bases read: TGCAGTGCTAGGGACAGGGGGAACACTGAA. It is translated as CSARDRGNTE. The whole CDR3 is CSARDRGNTEAFF.

With regard to this clone: The read terminates 3 residues ahead of where the CDR3 ends, so the germline J gene completes it. The chain uses TRBV18 and TRBJ1-6; 9 bases align to TRBD1. The germline V gene encodes CDR1 KGHSH and CDR2 LQKENI. J gave up 9 bases and V 4 bases, and 10 bases lay outside the gene matches. The CDR3 sequence is 16 residues long. The CDR3 bases that were read are TGTGCCAGCTCACTAAACGGACAGGGGATCGGTTCACCC. Amino acids: CASSLNGQGIGSP. The whole CDR3 sequence is CASSLNGQGIGSPLHF.

As to this clone: The read is 3 residues too short to cover the CDR3 end, so that end is filled in from the germline J gene. The V call is TRBV7-2, the J call TRBJ2-4; D might be TRBD1 (5 bases). Looked up from germline, CDR1 is SGHTA and CDR2 is FQGNSA. This CDR3 comprises 15 residues. With 9 bases removed from V and 0 bases from J, the gap between germline ends came to 15 bases. The sequenced part of the CDR3 DNA is TGTGCCAGTACGGCACAGGTTAAAGCCAAAAACATT. This codes for CASTAQVKAKNI. The full CDR3 protein reads CASTAQVKAKNIQYF.

Concerning this clone itself: The read ends 3 residues early relative to the CDR3; the germline J gene fills the gap. The V gene is TRBV7-9, the J gene TRBJ1-5, with 9 bases aligning to TRBD1. Germline loops: CDR1 SEHNR, CDR2 FQNEAQ (reference sequence). CDR3 length equals 15 residues. Losses at the gene ends were 2 bases for V and 7 bases for J; bases not matched to a gene: 6. CDR3 bases read: TGTGCCAGCAGCTTACAGGGACAGGGATGGCAGCCC. This encodes CASSLQGQGWQP. The CDR3 reads in full as CASSLQGQGWQPQHF. The full variable domain, with the rest looked up from reference TRBV7-9 and TRBJ1-5, is DTGVSQNPRHKITKRGQNVTFRCDPISEHNRLYWYRQTLGQGPEFLTYFQNEAQLEKSRLLSDRFSAERPKGSFSTLEIQRTEQGDSAMYLCASSLQGQGWQPQHFGDGTRLSIL.

Points on this clone: The CDR3 end is not reached by the read, which stops 3 residues before it; the germline J gene fills it in. The rearrangement links TRBV7-9 to TRBJ2-3, with TRBD1 matching 12 bases. With V trimmed by 4 bases and J by 4 bases, 3 bases remained unmatched. CDR1 is SEHNR and CDR2 is FQNEAQ in the germline V gene (reference sequence). This CDR3 is built from 15 residues. The covered CDR3 bases are TGTGCCAGCAGCTGGGACAGGGGGCCTCCAGATACG. This codes for CASSWDRGPPDT. The full CDR3 reads CASSWDRGPPDTQYF. The full variable domain, with the rest looked up from reference TRBV7-9 and TRBJ2-3, is DTGVSQNPRHKITKRGQNVTFRCDPISEHNRLYWYRQTLGQGPEFLTYFQNEAQLEKSRLLSDRFSAERPKGSFSTLEIQRTEQGDSAMYLCASSWDRGPPDTQYFGPGTRLTVL.